The 22 T cell receptor beta chains given below trace back to one sample, sequenced in a study of Graves' ophthalmopathy and Graves' hyperthyroidism (dated by TCRdb to the late 2010s). TCRdb names Illumina HiSeq 2000 as the instrument used. For repertoire sequencing, TCR beta CDR3 regions were amplified from RNA transcripts. A first-round RT-PCR used HTBI primers with the Qiagen OneStep RT-PCR kit, followed by a second-round multiplex PCR, size selection and purification. Using fastp trimming at Q25 and MiXCR clonotype assembly, TCRdb reanalyzed the public sequencing data and kept in-frame beta chains. Records with the same CDR3 protein are collapsed into one entry carrying the most frequent genes and DNA. Here the sample has more than 45,000 distinct CDR3 sequences; around 50% occur a single time. The ten biggest clones cover approximately 23% of the sample. The specimen sequenced was peripheral blood. The receptors derive from an adult man with Graves' ophthalmopathy.

The V gene is TRBV20-1, the J gene TRBJ1-2, with 12 bases lining up with TRBD1. Germline assignment: CDR1 DFQATT and CDR2 SNEGSKA (reference sequence). This CDR3 has 13 residues. V lost 6 bases to trimming and J lost 9 bases; unmatched junction nucleotides: 8. The CDR3 region is CSAGTGGGKRYTF. The CDR3 DNA sequence: TGCAGTGCCGGGACAGGGGGCGGGAAACGCTACACCTTC.

This clonotype was counted many times. The chain employs TRBV20-1 and TRBJ1-5, with 9 bases identical to TRBD1. V lost 4 bases, J lost 3 bases, and 4 bases stayed unmatched. The germline V gene encodes CDR1 DFQATT and CDR2 SNEGSKA (reference sequence). The CDR3 consists of 14 residues. CDR3 nucleotide sequence: TGCAGTGCTATGGGACAGGGTTTCAATCAGCCCCAGCATTTT. Translating it yields CSAMGQGFNQPQHF.

This clonotype was found many times. V and J are TRBV20-1 and TRBJ2-1; TRBD1 agrees at 10 bases. CDR1 is DFQATT, CDR2 SNEGSKA, per germline (reference sequence). CDR3 length equals 15 residues. The ends lost 5 bases at V and 4 bases at J; junction bases unmatched: 8. CDR3 region: CSASNPGQGYNEQFF. CDR3 nucleotides: TGCAGTGCTTCTAACCCGGGACAGGGGTACAATGAGCAGTTCTTC.

This clonotype is medium-sized within its sample. The rearrangement links TRBV7-2 to TRBJ2-5, with D possibly matching TRBD2 (6 bases). The germline V gene encodes CDR1 SGHTA and CDR2 FQGNSA. The length of the CDR3 is 15 residues. V gave up 5 bases and J gave up 2 bases, with 15 bases separating them. CDR3 in amino acids: CASSPGVAEQETQYF. DNA for the CDR3: TGTGCCAGCAGCCCCGGGGTAGCGGAGCAAGAGACCCAGTACTTC.

At least ten counts were recorded for this clonotype. This chain connects TRBV20-1 to TRBJ2-5; the match to TRBD2 covers 13 bases. Germline loops: CDR1 DFQATT, CDR2 SNEGSKA (reference sequence). The CDR3 extends over 16 amino acids. Losses at the gene ends were 4 bases for V and 2 bases for J; bases not matched to a gene: 7. The CDR3 bases are TGCAGTGCTACCAAGACTAGCGGGAGGACGCAAGAGACCCAGTACTTC. Protein sequence: CSATKTSGRTQETQYF.

The table lists this clonotype with many counts. V usage is TRBV5-1 and J usage is TRBJ2-7, with a weak D call TRBD2 (5 bases). The CDR3 spans 13 residues. Trimming cost V 1 base and J 3 bases, with 8 bases left between them. Germline-derived CDR1 and CDR2 are SGHRS and YFSETQ. CDR3 region: CASSLTGIYEQYF. CDR3 sequence (DNA): TGCGCCAGCAGCTTGACGGGGATCTACGAGCAGTACTTC.

Points on this clonotype: One end of the junction does not line up with germline, which may come from a read error. V gene TRBV9 combines with J gene TRBJ2-2; D is uncertain. Germline CDR1 and CDR2: SGDLS and YYNGEE. The CDR3 totals 14 residues. CDR3 amino acids: CVSSVGVLSGELFF. CDR3 nucleotides: TGTGTCAGCAGCGTTGGGGTTTTGAGCGGGGAGCTGTTTTTT.

This chain's CDR3 is CASSSGRQAGTRHF. CDR3 DNA: TGTGCCAGCAGCTCAGGAAGGCAGGCTGGGACAAGGCATTTT. The chain carries TRBV7-9 and TRBJ1-5, with TRBD1 as a possible D gene (6 bases). Looked up from germline, CDR1 is SEHNR and CDR2 is FQNEAQ (reference sequence). This CDR3 contains 14 residues. V lost 4 bases and J lost 15, with 22 bases in between.

This rearrangement joins TRBV15 to TRBJ2-3; D gene unclear. Per germline, CDR1 LNHNV and CDR2 YYDKDF (reference sequence). The CDR3 consists of 12 residues. Trimming removed 2 bases at V and 0 bases at J, with 0 bases between. Here the CDR3 reads CATSRSTDTQYF. The CDR3 bases are TGTGCCACCAGCAGAAGCACAGATACGCAGTATTTT.

This clonotype was recorded at least ten times. This rearrangement joins TRBV20-1 to TRBJ1-1, with D possibly being TRBD1 (5 bases). This CDR3 spans 11 amino acids. V lost 2 bases and J lost 10, with 11 bases in between. The germline V gene has CDR1 DFQATT and CDR2 SNEGSKA (reference sequence). CDR3 residues: CSARRDLGAFF. In DNA, the CDR3 is TGCAGTGCTAGACGGGACTTGGGAGCTTTCTTT.

The J gene is TRBJ2-4, the V gene TRBV19; 12 bases line up with TRBD1. The CDR3 loop spans 16 amino acids. Unmatched junction bases numbered 7, after V lost 2 bases and J lost 8 bases. In germline, CDR1 is LNHDA, CDR2 SQIVND (reference sequence). The CDR3 DNA follows: TGTGCCAGTAGTATAATTGGGACAGGGGGCGCTGACATTCAGTACTTC. This sequence encodes CASSIIGTGGADIQYF.

This clonotype was observed at least ten times. The chain employs TRBV9 and TRBJ2-5; D possibly corresponds to TRBD1 (7 bases). CDR3 length: 15 residues. Per the germline V gene, CDR1 is SGDLS and CDR2 is YYNGEE. The germline V and J ends were trimmed by 4 bases and 5 bases, with 18 bases remaining between them. The CDR3 bases are TGTGCCAGCAGCCTCCAGGGGGGACCTTGGGAGACCCAGTACTTC. Amino acid sequence: CASSLQGGPWETQYF.

This clonotype came up many times. V and J are TRBV11-2 and TRBJ1-2; 7 bases line up with TRBD1. From germline, CDR1 is SGHAT and CDR2 FQNNGV. V was pared by 1 base and J by 4 bases, with 3 bases of the junction left unmatched. The CDR3 sequence is 14 residues long. The CDR3 spells CASSLVSGGYGYTF. Written as DNA, the CDR3 is TGTGCCAGCAGCTTAGTTTCAGGGGGCTATGGCTACACCTTC.

The V gene is TRBV9, the J gene TRBJ2-2, with D uncertain. V dropped 0 bases and J dropped 9 bases, with 6 bases sitting between them. The CDR3 sequence is 12 residues long. The germline V gene has CDR1 SGDLS and CDR2 YYNGEE. Here the CDR3 DNA reads TGTGCCAGCAGCGTAGGAGCCTGGGAGCTGTTTTTT. Its translation is CASSVGAWELFF.

In the case of this clonotype: One junction end does not reproduce the germline sequence, and a read error may be involved. The V call is TRBV2, the J call TRBJ1-3; tentatively, D is TRBD1 (6 bases). The CDR3 extends over 14 amino acids. Germline-derived CDR1 and CDR2 are SNHLY and FYNNEI. CDR3: CASSEGGGVNTIYF. CDR3 DNA: TGTGCCAGCAGCGAAGGGGGGGGCGTAAACACCATATATTTT.

V usage is TRBV7-8 and J usage is TRBJ1-4; weak D call: TRBD1 (6 bases). There are 16 residues in the CDR3. Trimming shortened V by 5 bases and J by 7 bases, and 20 bases separated the two germline ends. In germline, CDR1 is SGHVS, CDR2 FQNEAQ. The CDR3 DNA reads as TGTGCCAGCAGCCGAGGTCGAGGGGGAGATGGTGAAAAACTGTTTTTT. Protein sequence: CASSRGRGGDGEKLFF.

This sequence joins TRBV10-1 and TRBJ1-1; no reliable D call. The ends were cut back, 4 bases at V and 0 bases at J, with 6 bases in the middle. The CDR3 is made up of 13 amino acids. Germline lookup yields CDR1 WNHNN and CDR2 SYGVQD (reference sequence). The CDR3 protein is CASSVTMNTEAFF. The CDR3 region has the DNA TGCGCCAGCAGTGTGACGATGAACACTGAAGCTTTCTTT.

This clonotype was observed at least ten times. The chain has TRBV11-3 and TRBJ2-1, with TRBD2 matching 8 bases. This CDR3 spans 17 amino acids. CDR1 and CDR2 from the germline V gene are SGHNT and YENEEA. V lost 10 bases, J lost 6 bases, and 20 bases stayed unmatched. CDR3 in DNA: TGTGCCAAATTCCCGTGGACGGGACTAGTGGCCCTCAATGAGCAGTTCTTC. This encodes CAKFPWTGLVALNEQFF.

For the CDR3, the DNA is TGTGCCAGCAGTCCACAAGGGGCGCTTTATGGCTACACCTTC. Residues: CASSPQGALYGYTF. J is TRBJ1-2 and V is TRBV6-1, with a tentative D call TRBD1 (5 bases). With 5 bases removed from V and 5 bases from J, the gap between germline ends came to 15 bases. CDR3 length: 14 amino acids. Germline CDR1 and CDR2: MNHNS and SASEGT.

This clonotype was seen many times. V is TRBV20-1 and J is TRBJ1-2; 10 bases agree with TRBD1. V shed 0 bases, J shed 8 bases, and the junction held 12 bases outside the gene matches. CDR1 and CDR2 from the germline V gene are DFQATT and SNEGSKA (reference sequence). The CDR3 is 16 amino acids. CDR3 nucleotide sequence: TGCAGTGCTAGAGATCCCCTAGGACAGGGGGTGATCGGCTACACCTTC. Amino acid sequence: CSARDPLGQGVIGYTF.

The chain couples TRBV20-1 to TRBJ1-2, with a weak D call TRBD1 (6 bases). Trimming took off 4 bases at V and 3 bases at J, with 18 bases between the two ends. Germline V lookup: CDR1 DFQATT, CDR2 SNEGSKA (reference sequence). The CDR3 has 15 amino acids. CDR3 in amino acids: CSANIVQGHDYGYTF. The CDR3 nucleotides are TGCAGTGCTAACATAGTACAGGGACATGACTATGGCTACACCTTC.

This clonotype has ten or more counts. V is TRBV20-1 and J is TRBJ2-5; 11 bases align to TRBD2. V gave up 1 base and J gave up 5 bases; unmatched junction bases: 9. Germline V gives CDR1 DFQATT, CDR2 SNEGSKA (reference sequence). CDR3 size: 16 residues. CDR3: CSARVSGGAVVETQYF. The CDR3 nucleotides are TGCAGTGCTAGAGTTAGCGGGGGGGCGGTTGTCGAGACCCAGTACTTC.